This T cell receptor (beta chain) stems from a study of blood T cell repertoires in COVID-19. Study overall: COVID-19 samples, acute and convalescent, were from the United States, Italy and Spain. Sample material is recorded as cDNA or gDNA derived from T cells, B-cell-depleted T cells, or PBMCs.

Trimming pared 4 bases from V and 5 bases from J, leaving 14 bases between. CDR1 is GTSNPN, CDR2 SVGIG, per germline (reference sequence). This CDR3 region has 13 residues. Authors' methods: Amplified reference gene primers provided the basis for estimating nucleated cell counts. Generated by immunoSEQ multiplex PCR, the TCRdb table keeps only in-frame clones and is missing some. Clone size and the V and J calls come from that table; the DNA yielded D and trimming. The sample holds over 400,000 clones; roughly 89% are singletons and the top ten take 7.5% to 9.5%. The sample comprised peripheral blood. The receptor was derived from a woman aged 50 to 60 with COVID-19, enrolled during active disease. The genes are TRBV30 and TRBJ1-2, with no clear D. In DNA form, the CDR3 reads TGTGCCTGGACCCCCGGGTCCTCATATGGCTACACCTTC. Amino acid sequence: CAWTPGSSYGYTF.